The TCR beta chain under discussion was sequenced for a study of Graves' ophthalmopathy and Graves' hyperthyroidism. Broader study findings: From stable hyperthyroidism, ophthalmopathy was separated by a 13-signature model with 87.88% sensitivity and approximately 84% specificity. Ophthalmopathy progression was predicted with under 71% sensitivity and 72% to 80% specificity.

After removal of 0 bases from V and 5 bases from J, the junction contained 0 bases not matched to a gene. Per germline, CDR1 SGHTA and CDR2 FQGNSA. CDR3 length: 13 amino acids. TCR beta CDR3 regions were amplified from RNA transcripts. In the first round, RT-PCR was carried out with HTBI primers, and a multiplex PCR formed the second round. TCRdb processed the multiplex PCR reads anew with MiXCR; each CDR3 protein has one entry. The sample includes approximately 160,000 distinct CDR3 sequences, approximately 40% of them seen just once. This clonotype was seen ten or more times. No antigen is known for it.

This TCR was sampled from a man aged 25 to 40 with Graves' ophthalmopathy. The chain carries TRBV7-2 and TRBJ2-7, with 8 nucleotides matching TRBD2. The source material was peripheral blood. The CDR3 protein is CASSLALADEQYF. As DNA, the CDR3 is TGTGCCAGCAGCTTAGCACTAGCGGACGAGCAGTACTTC.